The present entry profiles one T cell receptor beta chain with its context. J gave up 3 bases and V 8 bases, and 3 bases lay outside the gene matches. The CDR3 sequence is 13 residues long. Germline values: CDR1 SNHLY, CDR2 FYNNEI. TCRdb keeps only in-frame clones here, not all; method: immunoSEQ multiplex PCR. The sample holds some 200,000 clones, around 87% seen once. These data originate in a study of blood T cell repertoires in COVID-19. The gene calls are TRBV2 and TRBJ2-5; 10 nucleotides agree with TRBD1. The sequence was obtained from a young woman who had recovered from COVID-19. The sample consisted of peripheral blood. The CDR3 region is CASGGTGEETQYF. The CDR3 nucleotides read TGTGCCAGCGGGGGGACAGGGGAAGAGACCCAGTACTTC.